Below, 14 T cell receptor beta chains from the same sample are listed, as sequenced in a study of T cell changes during pregnancy in multiple sclerosis. Repertoires were generated with immunoSEQ multiplex PCR, while TCRdb's copy carries only in-frame clones and drops some. The sample lists around 40,000 clones, around 93% occurring once. Sequencing used CD8+ T cells from peripheral blood mononuclear cells, obtained before pregnancy. The receptors here all came from a female donor with multiple sclerosis, enrolled in a pregnancy study.

This sequence joins TRBV13 and TRBJ1-1; 8 bases line up with TRBD1. This CDR3 has 13 residues. In germline, CDR1 is PRHDT, CDR2 FYEKMQ (reference sequence). Germline trimming cut 1 base from V and 7 bases from J; bases unmatched to any gene: 2. CDR3 nucleotide sequence: TGTGCCAGCAGCTTAGTAGGACAGGGTGAAGCTTTCTTT. Its translation: CASSLVGQGEAFF.

This chain uses TRBV4-2 with TRBJ2-6; the D is unclear. There are 17 residues in the CDR3. Trimming stripped 0 bases from V and 0 bases from J, with 9 bases between. Germline CDR1 reads LGHNA; CDR2 reads YNFKEQ. The CDR3 here is CASSQDLRYSGANVLTF. In DNA form, the CDR3 reads TGTGCCAGCAGCCAAGATCTGCGGTACTCTGGGGCCAACGTCCTGACTTTC.

This chain joins TRBV5-1 and TRBJ2-6, with no clear D. Trimming shortened V by 5 bases and J by 0 bases, and 6 bases separated the two germline ends. CDR3 length: 14 amino acids. CDR1 SGHRS and CDR2 YFSETQ come from the germline V gene. The CDR3 sequence: CASSPSSGANVLTF. In DNA form, the CDR3 reads TGCGCCAGCAGTCCTAGCTCTGGGGCCAACGTCCTGACTTTC.

The chain couples TRBV29-1 to TRBJ2-7; D not resolved. CDR3 length: 13 residues. Trimming took off 0 bases at V and 0 bases at J, with 6 bases between the two ends. Germline V gives CDR1 SQVTM, CDR2 ANQGSEA. The DNA of the CDR3 is TGCAGCGTTGAAGATCGTAGCTCCTACGAGCAGTACTTC. This translates into CSVEDRSSYEQYF.

The chain combines TRBV21-1 with TRBJ2-2; the D segment call TRBD1 is taken from the table without a DNA check. TRBV21-1 is annotated as a pseudogene. The CDR3 totals 15 residues. CDR3 sequence reads: CASSPRTGGAGELFF. Written as DNA, the CDR3 is TGTGCCAGCAGCCCCCGGACAGGGGGTGCCGGGGAGCTGTTTTTT.

The chain employs TRBV9 and TRBJ2-1, with 8 bases aligning to TRBD2. Per germline, CDR1 SGDLS and CDR2 YYNGEE. This CDR3 region has 16 residues. V was pared by 4 bases and J by 5 bases, with 11 bases of the junction left unmatched. The CDR3 loop reads CASSPLGTGGNNEQFF. CDR3 nucleotides: TGTGCCAGCAGCCCCCTAGGAACGGGGGGGAACAATGAGCAGTTCTTC. The complete variable domain, with remaining parts taken from reference TRBV9 and TRBJ2-1, reads DSGVTQTPKHLITATGQRVTLRCSPRSGDLSVYWYQQSLDQGLQFLIQYYNGEERAKGNILERFSAQQFPDLHSELNLSSLELGDSALYFCASSPLGTGGNNEQFFGPGTRLTVL.

The rearrangement joins TRBV6-6 to TRBJ2-3; a weak D match, TRBD2 (6 bases). The CDR3 length is 16 residues. Germline V gene lookup returns CDR1 MNHNY and CDR2 SVGAGI (reference sequence). The V gene lost 10 bases and the J gene lost 0 bases, with 20 bases spanning the gap. This CDR3 reads CATQPPGAGSTDTQYF. The CDR3 DNA follows: TGTGCCACCCAACCCCCGGGAGCCGGCAGCACAGATACGCAGTATTTT.

The gene calls are TRBV9 and TRBJ2-7; possible D gene TRBD1, 6 bases. The germline V gene encodes CDR1 SGDLS and CDR2 YYNGEE. Trimming cost V 0 bases and J 3 bases, with 10 bases left between them. The CDR3 loop spans 14 amino acids. The CDR3 reads CASSVELTGYEQYF. The CDR3 DNA reads as TGTGCCAGCAGCGTAGAGTTGACAGGCTACGAGCAGTACTTC.

This clone was seen a single time. At the DNA level, this CDR3 is encoded by other sequences in the same sample as well. This chain uses TRBV4-1 with TRBJ2-1; 8 bases align to TRBD2. J gave up 3 bases and V 2 bases, and 6 bases lay outside the gene matches. The CDR3 totals 16 residues. Germline V gene sequence: CDR1 MGHRA, CDR2 YSYEKL. For the CDR3, the DNA is TGCGCCAGCAGCCAATCCGGGGGGGCGGGCTACAATGAGCAGTTCTTC. Amino acid sequence: CASSQSGGAGYNEQFF.

The rearrangement uses TRBV10-3 and TRBJ1-1; D is undetermined. V was trimmed by 0 bases and J by 6 bases, leaving 20 bases between them. The CDR3 consists of 17 residues. Per the germline V gene, CDR1 is ENHRY and CDR2 is SYGVKD. CDR3 sequence reads: CAISESPLRTRQAEAFF. CDR3 coding DNA: TGTGCCATCAGTGAGTCACCCCTGCGAACTCGCCAAGCTGAAGCTTTCTTT.

The chain carries TRBV10-3 and TRBJ2-2, with D possibly being TRBD1 (5 bases). The CDR3 covers 17 residues. V was cut by 3 bases and J by 3 bases, with 17 bases left in between. Looked up from germline, CDR1 is ENHRY and CDR2 is SYGVKD. The CDR3: CAISEGRGTSDTGELFF. CDR3 bases: TGTGCCATCAGTGAAGGAAGGGGCACCTCGGACACCGGGGAGCTGTTTTTT.

The CDR3 is CASSFRGFSYGYTF. Here the CDR3 DNA reads TGTGCCAGCAGTTTTCGAGGCTTTTCATATGGCTACACCTTC. V is TRBV28 and J is TRBJ1-2; D gene ambiguous. The CDR3 is made up of 14 amino acids. The V end lost 3 bases, the J end lost 5 bases, and 13 bases lay between the germline ends. Germline assignment: CDR1 MDHEN and CDR2 SYDVKM.

The CDR3 is CASSKGDRESNQPQHF. The CDR3 coding sequence is TGTGCCAGCAGCAAAGGTGACAGGGAAAGCAATCAGCCCCAGCATTTT. This chain links TRBV21-1 with TRBJ1-5; TRBD1, the D gene given by the table, was not confirmed from the DNA. TRBV21-1 is classified as a pseudogene. This CDR3 has 16 amino acids.

The chain is built from TRBV7-9 and TRBJ2-1; TRBD2 agrees at 9 bases. Germline loops: CDR1 SEHNR, CDR2 FQNEAQ (reference sequence). V gave up 2 bases and J gave up 7 bases; unmatched junction bases: 6. The CDR3 runs to 15 residues. DNA of the CDR3: TGTGCCAGCAGCTTAAGCGAGGCGGGAGGGAATGAGCAGTTCTTC. It specifies CASSLSEAGGNEQFF. Full variable domain (rest looked up from reference TRBV7-9 and TRBJ2-1): DTGVSQNPRHKITKRGQNVTFRCDPISEHNRLYWYRQTLGQGPEFLTYFQNEAQLEKSRLLSDRFSAERPKGSFSTLEIQRTEQGDSAMYLCASSLSEAGGNEQFFGPGTRLTVL.